This T cell receptor (beta chain) is from a study of blood T cell repertoires in COVID-19. Participants classified as exposed had met a COVID-19 case within 2 weeks before study entry. This clone was detected a few times. TCRdb's table, derived via immunoSEQ multiplex PCR, lists solely in-frame clones and lacks some. The sample records fewer than 150,000 clones, approximately 84% being singletons. The germline gives CDR1 SNHLY, CDR2 FYNNEI. The junction had 11 bases not matched to a gene; V was cut back by 6 bases and J by 4 bases. The CDR3 totals 16 residues. Sequencing was performed on PBMCs or T cells enriched from blood (not recorded which). V and J are TRBV2 and TRBJ1-5, with 8 bases aligning to TRBD1. The receptor's source is a woman in her late teens or twenties who had been exposed to COVID-19. CDR3 DNA sequence: TGTGCCAGCAGACCCCAGGGGGCGGCGACAAATCAGCCCCAGCATTTT. It codes for CASRPQGAATNQPQHF.